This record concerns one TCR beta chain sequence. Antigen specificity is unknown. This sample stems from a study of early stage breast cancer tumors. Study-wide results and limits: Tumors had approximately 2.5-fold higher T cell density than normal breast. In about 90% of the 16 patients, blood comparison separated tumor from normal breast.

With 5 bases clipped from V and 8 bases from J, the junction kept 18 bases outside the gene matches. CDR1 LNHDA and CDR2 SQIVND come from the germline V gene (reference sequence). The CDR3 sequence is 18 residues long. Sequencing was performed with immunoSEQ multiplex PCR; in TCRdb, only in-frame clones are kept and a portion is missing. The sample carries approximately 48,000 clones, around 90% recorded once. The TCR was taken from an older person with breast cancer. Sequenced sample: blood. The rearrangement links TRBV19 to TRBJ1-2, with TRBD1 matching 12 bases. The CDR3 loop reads CASSALRGQGAPSGGYTF. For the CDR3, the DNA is TGTGCCAGTAGTGCCCTCCGGGGACAGGGGGCACCTTCCGGGGGCTACACCTTC. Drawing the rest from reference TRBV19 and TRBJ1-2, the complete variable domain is DGGITQSPKYLFRKEGQNVTLSCEQNLNHDAMYWYRQDPGQGLRLIYYSQIVNDFQKGDIAEGYSVSREKKESFPLTVTSAQKNPTAFYLCASSALRGQGAPSGGYTFGSGTRLTVV.